Listed below are T cell receptor beta chains from one sample, sequenced in a study of T cells in Graves' hyperthyroidism and ophthalmopathy. TCRdb fed the multiplex PCR reads into MiXCR, producing one record per CDR3 protein. The sample holds approximately 600,000 distinct CDR3 sequences, approximately 15% seen once. Specimen: blood. These receptors originate from a woman under 30 with Graves' ophthalmopathy. CDR3s leave out the opening cysteine and the closing phenylalanine or tryptophan.

TRBJ1-2 | TRBV10-3 | 14 | AISESKAPGIYGYT
TRBJ1-2 | TRBV28 | 11 | ASSLSRPYGYT
TRBJ2-1 | TRBV20-1 | 14 | SARVPSGHSYNEQF
TRBJ1-1 | TRBV6-5 | 13 | ASSYSKGFLSEAF
TRBJ2-7 | TRBV27 | 11 | ASSYGDLYEQY
TRBJ1-3 | TRBV3-1 | 17 | ASSQDRLLDSASGNTIY
TRBJ1-1 | TRBV6-1 | 14 | ASSSPPMREHTEAF
TRBJ1-2 | TRBV6-5 | 11 | ASSYGGGYGYT
TRBJ2-2 | TRBV29-1 | 12 | SVEDRGDTGELF
TRBJ1-1 | TRBV7-9 | 12 | ASGVQQASTEAF
TRBJ1-1 | TRBV20-1 | 11 | SVRGTPNTEAF
TRBJ2-7 | TRBV3-1 | 16 | ASSQDSPGLLRLYEQY
TRBJ2-1 | TRBV7-9 | 14 | ASSLGGTGDYNELF
TRBJ1-3 | TRBV19 | 12 | ASRTEGYGNTIY
TRBJ2-7 | TRBV5-8 | 13 | ASSRGTGGKDEQY
TRBJ2-1 | TRBV5-1 | 18 | ASSSRQAPGPSGRNNEQF
TRBJ1-4 | TRBV11-2 | 12 | ASSLPGYNEKLF
TRBJ2-5 | TRBV20-1 | 12 | SAKVPKSGETQY
TRBJ2-6 | TRBV12-3/TRBV12-4 | 14 | ASSFPMGGGANVLT
TRBJ1-2 | TRBV7-9 | 10 | ASSYAENGYT
TRBJ2-7 | TRBV11-3 | 13 | ASSLPWGSSYEQY
TRBJ2-2 | TRBV11-2 | 13 | ASSFTSGYTGELF
TRBJ2-1 | TRBV6-1 | 20 | ASRPNRVGSSGRFHRYSEQF
TRBJ2-1 | TRBV4-1 | 13 | ASSQASSAANEQF
TRBJ1-1 | TRBV5-5 | 12 | ASSLGASDTEAF
TRBJ2-1 | TRBV20-1 | 14 | SARAFRGNSYNEQF
TRBJ2-7 | TRBV12-3/TRBV12-4 | 10 | ASRGGTSEQY
TRBJ2-7 | TRBV30 | 10 | AASTSSDEQY
TRBJ2-3 | TRBV4-1 | 18 | ASSQKGLAGAITSTDTQY
TRBJ1-1 | TRBV28 | 12 | ASSFTGPGTEAF
TRBJ2-3 | TRBV6-2/TRBV6-3 | 13 | ASSPRRETTDTQY
TRBJ1-1 | TRBV3-1 | 9 | ASRGYTEAF
TRBJ1-2 | TRBV28 | 12 | ASSIPDRVKGYT
TRBJ1-5 | TRBV6-2/TRBV6-3 | 12 | ASEGHYSNQPQH
TRBJ2-7 | TRBV6-1 | 12 | ASSVSRGHYEQY
TRBJ1-3 | TRBV12-3/TRBV12-4 | 13 | ASSPGGGTGNTIY
TRBJ2-1 | TRBV27 | 15 | ASSLPQLAGGPGEQF
TRBJ1-5 | TRBV20-1 | 10 | SAWGGNQPQH
TRBJ1-4 | TRBV9 | 13 | ASSPSGTGLEKLF
TRBJ1-3 | TRBV5-1 | 12 | ASSREDSGNTIY
TRBJ2-3 | TRBV15 | 11 | ATSRDRQDTQY